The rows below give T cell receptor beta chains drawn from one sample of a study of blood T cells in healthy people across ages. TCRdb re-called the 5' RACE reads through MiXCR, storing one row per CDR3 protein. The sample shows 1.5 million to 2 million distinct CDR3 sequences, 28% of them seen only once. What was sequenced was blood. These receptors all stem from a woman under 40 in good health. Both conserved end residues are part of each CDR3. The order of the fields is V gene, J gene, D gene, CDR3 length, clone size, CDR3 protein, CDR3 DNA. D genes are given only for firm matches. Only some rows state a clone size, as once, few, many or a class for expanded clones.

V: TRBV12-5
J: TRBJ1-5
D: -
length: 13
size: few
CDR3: CASGAPGGQPQHF
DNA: TGTGCTAGTGGCGCGCCCGGCGGTCAGCCCCAGCATTTT

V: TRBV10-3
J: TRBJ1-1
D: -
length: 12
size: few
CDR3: CAAGGPDAEAFF
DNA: TGTGCCGCGGGGGGGCCGGATGCTGAAGCTTTCTTT

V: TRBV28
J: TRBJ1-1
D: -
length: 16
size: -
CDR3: CASSFSSSGQLWEAFF
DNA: TGTGCCAGCAGTTTCTCCTCATCCGGACAGCTCTGGGAAGCTTTCTTT

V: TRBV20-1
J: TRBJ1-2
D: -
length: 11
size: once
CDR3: CSARMDYGYTF
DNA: TGCAGTGCCCGGATGGACTATGGCTACACCTTC

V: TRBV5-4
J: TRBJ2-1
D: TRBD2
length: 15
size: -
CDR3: CASSSGGGARNEQFF
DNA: TGTGCCAGCAGCTCTGGCGGGGGGGCCAGGAATGAGCAGTTCTTC

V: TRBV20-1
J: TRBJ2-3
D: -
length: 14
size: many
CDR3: CSAGVGGSTDTQYF
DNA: TGCAGTGCTGGGGTGGGGGGAAGCACAGATACGCAGTATTTT

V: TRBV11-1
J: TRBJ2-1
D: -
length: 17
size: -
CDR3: CASSPPPASEAYNEQFF
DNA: TGTGCCAGCAGTCCCCCCCCAGCTAGCGAGGCCTACAATGAGCAGTTCTTC

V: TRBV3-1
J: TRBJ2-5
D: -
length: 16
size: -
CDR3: CASSPVVDSGQETQYF
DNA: TGTGCCAGCAGCCCTGTAGTTGATAGCGGACAAGAGACCCAGTACTTC

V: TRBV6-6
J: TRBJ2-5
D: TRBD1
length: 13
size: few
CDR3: CASRNRGVETQYF
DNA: TGTGCCAGCAGAAACAGGGGTGTGGAGACCCAGTACTTC

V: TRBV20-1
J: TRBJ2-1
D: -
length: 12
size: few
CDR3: CSAKDHLDEQFF
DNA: TGCAGTGCTAAGGACCACCTCGATGAGCAGTTCTTC

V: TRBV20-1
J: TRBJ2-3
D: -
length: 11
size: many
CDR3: CSARRTDTQYF
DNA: TGCAGTGCTAGGAGGACAGATACGCAGTATTTT

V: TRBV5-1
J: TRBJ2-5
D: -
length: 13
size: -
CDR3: CVSSRGGRETQYF
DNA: TGCGTCAGCTCAAGGGGGGGACGAGAGACCCAGTACTTC

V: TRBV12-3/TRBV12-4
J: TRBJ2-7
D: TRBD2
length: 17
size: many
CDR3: CASSQPSGSGDSYEQYF
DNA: TGTGCCAGCAGTCAACCCAGTGGTAGCGGGGACTCCTACGAGCAGTACTTC

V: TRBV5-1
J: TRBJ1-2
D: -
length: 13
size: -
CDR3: CASSPDVNYGYTF
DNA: TGCGCCAGCAGTCCGGACGTTAACTATGGCTACACCTTC

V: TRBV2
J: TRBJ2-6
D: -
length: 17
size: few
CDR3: CASNWGPSASGANVLTF
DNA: TGTGCCAGCAACTGGGGGCCCTCGGCCTCTGGGGCCAACGTCCTGACTTTC

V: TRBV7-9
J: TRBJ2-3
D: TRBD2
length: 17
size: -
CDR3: CASSLRPGTSGSDTQYF
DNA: TGTGCCAGCAGCTTGCGCCCTGGGACTAGCGGGAGCGATACGCAGTATTTT

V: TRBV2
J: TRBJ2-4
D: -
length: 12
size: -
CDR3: CASSGSPGIQYF
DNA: TGTGCCAGCAGCGGCTCCCCGGGCATTCAGTACTTC

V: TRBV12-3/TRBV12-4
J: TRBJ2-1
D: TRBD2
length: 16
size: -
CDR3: CASTTSASGVLDEQFF
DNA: TGTGCCAGCACCACTTCGGCTAGCGGGGTCTTAGATGAGCAGTTCTTC

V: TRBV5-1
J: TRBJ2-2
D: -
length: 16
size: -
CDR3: CASSQRRRGVTGELFF
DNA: TGCGCCAGCAGCCAGCGACGGAGGGGGGTCACCGGGGAGCTGTTTTTT

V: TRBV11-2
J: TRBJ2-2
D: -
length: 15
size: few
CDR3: CASSLVARRTGELFF
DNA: TGTGCCAGCAGCTTAGTGGCACGCCGCACCGGGGAGCTGTTTTTT

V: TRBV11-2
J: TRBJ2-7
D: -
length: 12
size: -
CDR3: CASSGAIGEQYF
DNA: TGTGCCAGCTCCGGGGCGATCGGCGAGCAGTACTTC

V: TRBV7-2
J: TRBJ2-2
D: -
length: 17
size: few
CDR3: CASSLSPSGANTGELFF
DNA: TGTGCCAGCAGCTTATCCCCGAGCGGAGCGAACACCGGGGAGCTGTTTTTT

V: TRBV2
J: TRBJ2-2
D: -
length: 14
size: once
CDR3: CASRGHPNTGELFF
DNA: TGTGCCAGCCGGGGACACCCGAACACCGGGGAGCTGTTTTTT

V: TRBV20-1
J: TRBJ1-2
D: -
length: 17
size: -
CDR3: CSARDDKTGLPAYGYTF
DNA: TGCAGTGCTAGAGATGACAAGACAGGCCTCCCCGCTTATGGCTACACCTTC

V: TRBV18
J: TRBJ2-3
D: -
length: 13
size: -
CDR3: CASSPSWGDTQYF
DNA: TGTGCCAGCTCACCCTCGTGGGGAGATACGCAGTATTTT

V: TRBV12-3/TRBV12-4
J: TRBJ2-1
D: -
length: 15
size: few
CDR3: CASIKRGNSYNEQFF
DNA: TGTGCCAGCATTAAAAGGGGGAACTCCTACAATGAGCAGTTCTTC

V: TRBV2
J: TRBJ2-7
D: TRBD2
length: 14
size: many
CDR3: CASSVMAGDYEQYF
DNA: TGTGCCAGCAGTGTAATGGCGGGGGACTACGAGCAGTACTTC

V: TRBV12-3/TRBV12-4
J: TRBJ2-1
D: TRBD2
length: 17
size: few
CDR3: CASSLRLAGIVNNEQFF
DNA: TGTGCCAGCAGTTTACGGCTAGCGGGGATCGTAAACAATGAGCAGTTCTTC

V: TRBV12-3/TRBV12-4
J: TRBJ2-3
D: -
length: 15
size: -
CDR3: CASRFAAPSTDTQYF
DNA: TGTGCCAGCAGATTCGCGGCCCCTAGCACAGATACGCAGTATTTT

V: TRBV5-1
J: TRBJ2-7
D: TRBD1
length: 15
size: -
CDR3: CASSPGQGARDEQYF
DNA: TGCGCCAGCAGCCCTGGGCAGGGGGCCCGGGACGAGCAGTACTTC

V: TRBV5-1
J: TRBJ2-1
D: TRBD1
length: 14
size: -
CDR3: CASRVGQAYNEQFF
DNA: TGCGCCAGCAGGGTGGGACAGGCCTACAATGAGCAGTTCTTC

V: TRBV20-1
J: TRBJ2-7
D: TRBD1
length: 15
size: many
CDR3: CSALSRDRASYEQYF
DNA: TGCAGTGCCCTTTCCCGGGACAGGGCTTCCTACGAGCAGTACTTC

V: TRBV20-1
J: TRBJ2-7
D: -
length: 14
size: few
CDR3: CSARDYKGRLAQYF
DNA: TGCAGTGCTAGAGATTATAAAGGGCGTCTCGCGCAGTACTTC

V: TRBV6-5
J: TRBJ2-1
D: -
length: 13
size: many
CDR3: CASSGVKHNEQFF
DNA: TGTGCCAGCAGTGGGGTTAAACACAATGAGCAGTTCTTC

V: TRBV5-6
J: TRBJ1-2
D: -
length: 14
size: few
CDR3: CASREQGGGYGYTF
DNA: TGTGCCAGCAGGGAACAGGGTGGCGGCTATGGCTACACCTTC

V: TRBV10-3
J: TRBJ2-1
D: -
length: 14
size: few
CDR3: CAISEGGNGNEQFF
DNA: TGTGCCATCAGTGAGGGCGGGAATGGGAATGAGCAGTTCTTC